This T cell receptor (beta chain) comes out of a study of blood T cell repertoires in COVID-19. In the study overall: Nucleic acid was either cDNA or gDNA, and it came from T cells, B-cell-depleted T cells, or PBMCs.

V shed 2 bases, J shed 2 bases, and the junction held 3 bases outside the gene matches. CDR1 and CDR2 from the germline V gene are LGHNA and YSLEER. This CDR3 comprises 15 residues. Participants' own reports of clinical history determined their cohort assignment. For recovered donors of Cohort 3, there were two negative PCRs, clearance, or symptom resolution. Clones were read by immunoSEQ multiplex PCR, and TCRdb kept only the in-frame ones, dropping some. The sample gives 200,000 to 250,000 clones, 82% of which show up once; under 3.5% is in the top ten. The sample comprised PBMCs or T cells enriched from blood (not recorded which). The source of this sequence is an older woman who had recovered from COVID-19. The J gene is TRBJ2-7, the V gene TRBV4-3, with TRBD2 matching 10 bases. The CDR3 spells CASSQTSGAPYEQYF. For the CDR3, the DNA is TGCGCCAGCAGCCAAACTAGCGGGGCCCCCTACGAGCAGTACTTC.